This is a list of T cell receptor beta chains from one sample in a study of early T cells in non-severe SARS-CoV-2 infection. From the 5' RACE reads, TCRdb called clonotypes with MiXCR, one entry per CDR3 protein. The profile covers 35,000 to 50,000 distinct CDR3 sequences, with 23% appearing a single time and approximately 4.5% taken by the ten largest. The sequenced sample was whole blood, obtained at baseline. The receptors come from an adult who was a healthcare worker with PCR-confirmed SARS-CoV-2 infection or an uninfected control (not recorded which). CDR3s include the opening cysteine and the closing phenylalanine or tryptophan.

>TRBV4-3|18
CASSQGFGTSGVVDTQYF
>TRBV7-9|15
CASSSGDRVVEKLFF
>TRBV6-6|15
CATGTGYDVDEKLFF
>TRBV12-3/TRBV12-4|16
CASSLRQGGSGNTIYF
>TRBV11-2|15
CASSSTGGNNEKLFF
>TRBV5-1|14
CASSLRTGDNEQFF
>TRBV3-1|13
CASSRRDDYGYTF
>TRBV12-3/TRBV12-4|14
CASSGSGSTDTQYF
>TRBV6-6|16
CASSYSGPTGLGPQHF
>TRBV12-3/TRBV12-4|15
CASIPSGGYYNEQFF
>TRBV7-8|13
CASSPGTGPEAFF
>TRBV9|12
CASSRGYDGYTF
>TRBV4-1|22
CASSQDSLIGGSVTTNTGELFF
>TRBV20-1|13
CSASEGGDYGYTF
>TRBV11-3|15
CASSLDSFSGNTIYF
>TRBV6-2/TRBV6-3|13
CASSYSGTGELFF
>TRBV19|14
CASTLLAGGGEQFF
>TRBV7-9|13
CASSNRDPGELFF
>TRBV6-5|14
CASRPGQGADGYTF
>TRBV18|15
CASSPGQGAWNEQFF